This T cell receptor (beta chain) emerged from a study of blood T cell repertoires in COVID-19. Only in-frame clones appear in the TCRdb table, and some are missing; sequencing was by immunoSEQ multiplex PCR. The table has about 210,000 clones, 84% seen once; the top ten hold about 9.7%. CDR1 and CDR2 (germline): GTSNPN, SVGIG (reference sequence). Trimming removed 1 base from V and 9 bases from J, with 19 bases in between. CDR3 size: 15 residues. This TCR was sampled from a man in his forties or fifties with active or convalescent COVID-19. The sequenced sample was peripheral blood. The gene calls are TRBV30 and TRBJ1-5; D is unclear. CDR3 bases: TGTGCCTGGAGTGCAAACCCACAGCTTAGGTCGCCCCAGCATTTT. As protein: CAWSANPQLRSPQHF.